This T cell receptor (beta chain) was documented in a study of CD8+ T cells in alopecia areata. Study-wide background: Those patients who were treated received oral tofacitinib, which was given at 5 to 10 mg twice daily for moderate-to-severe alopecia areata. Tofacitinib administration persisted for 6 to 18 months, succeeded by 6 months off drug.

Following extraction, RNA underwent reverse transcription to cDNA, which served as the sequencing template. Profiling relied on immunoSEQ multiplex PCR, and the TCRdb table lists in-frame clones only, not all of them. The table includes 110,000 or so clones, more than 30% detected once. The receptor comes from a human donor with alopecia areata. The specimen was CD4+ T cells sorted from blood.

The CDR3 sequence is CANDDGANTPPEAFF. CDR3 coding DNA: TGTGCCAACGATGACGGGGCTAATACCCCTCCTGAAGCTTTCTTT. This chain links TRBV2 with TRBJ1-1; the D gene is possibly TRBD1 (5 bases). The V and J ends lost 10 bases and 6 bases respectively, with 24 bases between them. This CDR3 is 15 amino acids long. Germline V gene sequence: CDR1 SNHLY, CDR2 FYNNEI.